Presented here are 29 T cell receptor beta chains from one specimen sequenced in a study of EBV T-cell therapy then PD-1 blockade in nasopharyngeal carcinoma. This table comes from immunoSEQ multiplex PCR, and its TCRdb copy is limited to in-frame clones, with some not included. The sample lists some 21,000 clones, approximately 80% occurring once. Antigens of these TCRs are unknown. As to treatment: AdE1-LMPpoly-expanded autologous EBV-specific T-cell therapy followed by anti-PD-1 nivolumab. The specimen was CD8+ T cells from blood, collected at roughly day 61 from a patient whose treatment included autologous EBV-specific T cells and nivolumab. These receptor sequences come from a man aged 40-49 years with nasopharyngeal carcinoma.

The chain recombines TRBV24-1 with TRBJ2-5; the D gene is possibly TRBD1 (6 bases). V gave up 4 bases and J gave up 0 bases, with 20 bases separating them. Germline-derived CDR1 and CDR2 are KGHDR and SFDVKD. This CDR3 region has 18 residues. The CDR3 nucleotides read TGTGCCACCAGTGACGCCCGGGACAAAGGACTCCACCAAGAGACCCAGTACTTC. As protein: CATSDARDKGLHQETQYF.

The chain recombines TRBV28 with TRBJ2-1; weak D call: TRBD2 (7 bases). The CDR3 consists of 14 residues. The V end was cut by 7 bases, the J end by 6 bases, with 16 bases between. Germline-derived CDR1 and CDR2 are MDHEN and SYDVKM. DNA of the CDR3: TGTGCCAGCACCCTCGAGGGGGGGGCCAATGAGCAGTTCTTC. It codes for CASTLEGGANEQFF.

J is TRBJ1-2 and V is TRBV6-5, with no clear D. V lost 0 bases and J lost 3, with 11 bases in between. The CDR3 totals 15 residues. In germline, CDR1 is MNHEY, CDR2 SVGAGI. Here the CDR3 DNA reads TGTGCCAGCAGTTACTCCCCTTCCGGGGACTATGGCTACACCTTC. Its translation is CASSYSPSGDYGYTF.

The chain carries TRBV5-4 and TRBJ2-1, with 12 nucleotides matching TRBD2. V lost 3 bases and J lost 4; bases outside the gene matches: 2. Germline CDR1 is SGHNT and CDR2 is YYREEE (reference sequence). The CDR3 sequence is 15 residues long. In DNA, the CDR3 is TGTGCCAGCAGCTCGACTAGCGGGGGTTACAATGAGCAGTTCTTC. Its protein is CASSSTSGGYNEQFF.

This chain uses TRBV4-1 with TRBJ2-3, with D tentatively TRBD1 (6 bases). V dropped 0 bases and J dropped 5 bases, with 18 bases sitting between them. The V gene's germline CDR1 is MGHRA and CDR2 YSYEKL. There are 17 residues in the CDR3. In DNA form, the CDR3 reads TGCGCCAGCAGCCAAGAATCCCGAGACAGGTTCAGAGATACGCAGTATTTT. It encodes CASSQESRDRFRDTQYF.

This chain connects TRBV13 to TRBJ1-4; 8 bases are shared with TRBD1. Per germline, CDR1 PRHDT and CDR2 FYEKMQ (reference sequence). Unmatched junction bases numbered 10, after V lost 7 bases and J lost 6 bases. There are 15 residues in the CDR3. The CDR3 is CASNTGQGRDEKLFF. The CDR3 DNA is TGTGCCAGCAACACCGGACAGGGAAGGGATGAAAAACTGTTTTTT.

The chain combines TRBV27 with TRBJ2-7; TRBD1 aligns across 9 bases. The CDR3 loop spans 14 amino acids. V trimming: 5 bases; J trimming: 4 bases; junction bases outside the gene matches: 6. The germline CDR1 and CDR2 sequences are MNHEY and SMNVEV (reference sequence). The CDR3 protein is CASSAGTGFYEQYF. Written as DNA, the CDR3 is TGTGCCAGCAGTGCCGGGACAGGGTTTTACGAGCAGTACTTC.

The chain is built from TRBV4-1 and TRBJ2-2; D remains ambiguous. CDR1 and CDR2 (germline): MGHRA, YSYEKL. This CDR3 comprises 13 residues. V was shortened by 10 bases and J by 4 bases, with 13 bases between the two germline ends. In nucleotides, the CDR3 is TGCGCCACCTGGGGTCCCTCCACCGGGGAGCTGTTTTTT. It yields the protein CATWGPSTGELFF.

The rearrangement links TRBV5-5 to TRBJ2-1; D possibly uses TRBD1 or TRBD2 (5 bases each). CDR3 length: 14 residues. Trimming cost V 6 bases and J 4 bases, with 14 bases left between them. Germline values: CDR1 SGHKS, CDR2 YYEKEE (reference sequence). CDR3 DNA sequence: TGTGCCAGCAACCGATGGGACCCATACAATGAGCAGTTCTTC. This encodes CASNRWDPYNEQFF.

The V and J genes are TRBV27 and TRBJ1-1, with D unclear. This CDR3 is 13 amino acids long. The V gene lost 0 bases and the J gene lost 5 bases, with 7 bases spanning the gap. Germline V gene lookup returns CDR1 MNHEY and CDR2 SMNVEV (reference sequence). CDR3: CASSLSAFTEAFF. The CDR3 DNA follows: TGTGCCAGCAGTTTATCCGCCTTTACTGAAGCTTTCTTT.

The rearrangement uses TRBV28 and TRBJ1-4; D is uncertain. CDR1 is MDHEN, CDR2 SYDVKM, per germline. The V end lost 6 bases, the J end lost 8 bases, and 16 bases lay between the germline ends. The CDR3 is 14 amino acids. As DNA, the CDR3 is TGTGCCAGCAGCGAGAGGTGGGGAGCGGAAAAACTGTTTTTT. This translates into CASSERWGAEKLFF.

This chain joins TRBV6-1 and TRBJ1-6; 7 nucleotides align to TRBD1. V dropped 4 bases and J dropped 3; count of bases not matched to a gene: 6. The CDR3 extends over 16 amino acids. Germline V gene lookup returns CDR1 MNHNS and CDR2 SASEGT. Written as DNA, the CDR3 is TGTGCCAGCAGTGTTTTCCGGGACAGCTATAATTCACCCCTCCACTTT. This gives the protein CASSVFRDSYNSPLHF.

This rearrangement joins TRBV18 to TRBJ2-7, with D hard to call. This CDR3 comprises 13 residues. The V end lost 8 bases, the J end lost 2 bases, and 13 bases lay between the germline ends. Germline CDR1 and CDR2: KGHSH and LQKENI. In DNA, the CDR3 is TGTGCCAGCACGAACGACTGGACCTACGAGCAGTACTTC. Translated, it gives CASTNDWTYEQYF.

J is TRBJ1-4 and V is TRBV5-4; 8 bases are a match to TRBD1. CDR1 is SGHNT and CDR2 is YYREEE in the germline V gene (reference sequence). This CDR3 is 14 amino acids long. J lost 8 bases, V lost 1 base, and 4 bases had no gene match. CDR3 in DNA: TGTGCCAGCAGCTTGCAGGGGGCAGGGGAAAAACTGTTTTTT. It is translated as CASSLQGAGEKLFF.

The DNA of the CDR3 is TGTGCCAGCAGCTTTGACGACATTCAGTACTTC. It is translated as CASSFDDIQYF. The V and J genes are TRBV7-9 and TRBJ2-4; no reliable D call. With 3 bases removed from V and 8 bases from J, the gap between germline ends came to 5 bases. Germline lookup yields CDR1 SEHNR and CDR2 FQNEAQ (reference sequence). The CDR3 runs 11 residues.

The chain joins TRBV9 to TRBJ2-7, with a weak D call TRBD1 (5 bases). The CDR3 is made up of 13 amino acids. V lost 4 bases and J lost 0, with 8 bases in between. The germline CDR1 and CDR2 sequences are SGDLS and YYNGEE. The CDR3 loop is CASSPTDSYEQYF. The CDR3 DNA sequence: TGTGCCAGCAGCCCGACAGACTCCTACGAGCAGTACTTC.

This clone rates as medium-sized. The V and J genes are TRBV9 and TRBJ1-5; 8 bases match TRBD1. The V gene's germline CDR1 is SGDLS and CDR2 YYNGEE. CDR3 length: 15 residues. J lost 7 bases, V lost 3 bases, and 9 bases had no gene match. As DNA, the CDR3 is TGTGCCAGCAGCGAGACAGGGGACCCGCTGCAGCCCCAGCATTTT. Residues: CASSETGDPLQPQHF.

V usage is TRBV9 and J usage is TRBJ2-4; 12 bases are shared with TRBD1. The CDR3 consists of 16 residues. The germline gives CDR1 SGDLS, CDR2 YYNGEE. The ends lost 3 bases at V and 7 bases at J; junction bases unmatched: 8. The CDR3 nucleotides read TGTGCCAGCAGCGCTCCGGGACAGGGGGCTCAGAACATTCAGTACTTC. Protein product: CASSAPGQGAQNIQYF.

V is TRBV6-2 or TRBV6-3 and J is TRBJ2-3; no definite D call. The CDR3 is made up of 14 amino acids. Germline CDR1 and CDR2: MNHEY and SVGEGT. Trimming removed 1 base at V and 2 bases at J, with 7 bases between. The chain's CDR3 is CASSYLENTDTQYF. The DNA for the CDR3 is TGTGCCAGCAGTTACTTGGAGAACACAGATACGCAGTATTTT.

This chain connects TRBV24-1 to TRBJ1-5, with 9 bases aligning to TRBD1. This CDR3 spans 16 amino acids. V gave up 3 bases and J gave up 5 bases; unmatched junction bases: 7. Germline V gene data show CDR1 as KGHDR and CDR2 as SFDVKD. CDR3 bases: TGTGCCACCAGTGATGGGGACAGGGAGGTGGATCAGCCCCAGCATTTT. Translated, it gives CATSDGDREVDQPQHF.

The chain combines TRBV27 with TRBJ1-1; 9 positions match TRBD1. V lost 1 base and J lost 1; bases outside the gene matches: 4. The CDR3 loop spans 16 amino acids. CDR1 MNHEY and CDR2 SMNVEV come from the germline V gene (reference sequence). The CDR3 reads CASSLLTGGKNTEAFF. Written as DNA, the CDR3 is TGTGCCAGCAGTTTATTGACAGGGGGAAAGAACACTGAAGCTTTCTTT.

The chain couples TRBV5-6 to TRBJ2-5; 7 nucleotides agree with TRBD2. The CDR3 contains 17 residues. In germline, CDR1 is SGHDT, CDR2 YYEEEE. J was trimmed by 5 bases and V by 2 bases; bases with no gene match: 15. This CDR3 is CASSFSWRGGLQETQYF. Written as DNA, the CDR3 is TGTGCCAGCAGCTTCTCGTGGCGGGGAGGGTTGCAGGAGACCCAGTACTTC.

In this sample, this clone turned up a few times. V gene TRBV7-6 combines with J gene TRBJ2-7, with no clear D. The CDR3 runs to 13 residues. Germline assignment: CDR1 SGHVS and CDR2 FNYEAQ. Trimming removed 5 bases from V and 3 bases from J, with 11 bases in between. CDR3 in DNA: TGTGCCAGCAGCCTCGGGTCCTTCTACGAGCAGTACTTC. As protein: CASSLGSFYEQYF.

This clone was recorded only once. CDR3 DNA sequence: TGTGCCAGCAGCGGGGGGGTCCAAGAGACCCAGTACTTC. It translates to CASSGGVQETQYF. V and J are TRBV25-1 and TRBJ2-5; 8 bases match TRBD2. Losses at the gene ends were 6 bases for V and 1 base for J; bases not matched to a gene: 1. CDR3 length equals 13 residues. Germline values: CDR1 MGHDK, CDR2 SYGVNS.

The gene calls are TRBV29-1 and TRBJ2-7; D tentatively reads TRBD1 or TRBD2 (5 bases each). V was shortened by 1 base and J by 3 bases, with 13 bases between the two germline ends. The CDR3 extends over 14 amino acids. Germline V gives CDR1 SQVTM, CDR2 ANQGSEA. CDR3: CSVEGGGIGYEQYF. The CDR3 coding sequence is TGCAGCGTTGAAGGTGGGGGTATCGGCTACGAGCAGTACTTC.

In its sample, this clone was seen once. V and J are TRBV20-1 and TRBJ1-5, with 9 bases that match TRBD1. CDR3 length equals 19 residues. Germline CDR1 reads DFQATT; CDR2 reads SNEGSKA (reference sequence). J lost 3 bases, V lost 3 bases, and 18 bases had no gene match. CDR3 in amino acids: CSASTPGQGPFLFNQPQHF. Here the CDR3 DNA reads TGCAGTGCTAGTACACCGGGACAGGGACCCTTTTTATTCAATCAGCCCCAGCATTTT.

This chain uses TRBV7-9 with TRBJ2-2; 7 bases fit TRBD1. V lost 5 bases to trimming and J lost 10 bases; unmatched junction nucleotides: 7. The germline V gene has CDR1 SEHNR and CDR2 FQNEAQ (reference sequence). CDR3 length: 13 amino acids. The CDR3 nucleotides read TGTGCCAGCAGCCCGGACAGGACGTTGGAGCTGTTTTTT. Amino acid sequence: CASSPDRTLELFF.

CDR3 protein: CASSGGATEAFF. The CDR3 coding sequence is TGTGCCAGCAGTGGGGGCGCGACTGAAGCTTTCTTT. V usage is TRBV28 and J usage is TRBJ1-1; perhaps TRBD1 as D (6 bases). Germline loops: CDR1 MDHEN, CDR2 SYDVKM. The V end was cut by 5 bases, the J end by 5 bases, with 9 bases between. CDR3 length: 12 residues. The entire variable domain, with the rest obtained from reference TRBV28 and TRBJ1-1, is as follows: DVKVTQSSRYLVKRTGEKVFLECVQDMDHENMFWYRQDPGLGLRLIYFSYDVKMKEKGDIPEGYSVSREKKERFSLILESASTNQTSMYLCASSGGATEAFFGQGTRLTVV.

The chain uses TRBV3-1 (or the pseudogene TRBV3-2) and TRBJ2-7; 7 positions match TRBD2. This CDR3 is 14 amino acids long. The germline V gene has CDR1 LGHDT and CDR2 YNNKEL (reference sequence). V trimming: 0 bases; J trimming: 5 bases; junction bases outside the gene matches: 4. In DNA, the CDR3 is TGTGCCAGCAGCCAAGATGGGGGGGATCACGAGCAGTACTTC. Translation gives CASSQDGGDHEQYF.